This T cell receptor (beta chain) was sequenced during a study of blood T cell repertoires in COVID-19 (dated by TCRdb to the early 2020s). Concerning the study at large: The collaborator samples originated in the United States, Italy and Spain and spanned the acute and convalescent phases of COVID-19. Subjects who had been exposed to COVID-19, were actively infected with it, or had recovered from it provided the deeply sampled blood TCRbeta repertoires that made up the dataset. The sample metadata nearly always contained a de-identified subject ID, COVID-19 status, age in years and sex. The prospective study material was composed of cDNA or gDNA derived from T cells, B-cell-depleted T cells, or PBMCs. The repertoires were released in a freely available public database intended as a resource for research on the immune response to SARS-CoV-2. Where available, HLA class I and class II types were obtained from metadata supplied by the sample provider rather than from assay-based typing. The samples were drawn from the first 160 participants of the ongoing ImmuneRACE study and from some 1,300 subjects provided by 6 global collaborators.

The germline V gene encodes CDR1 MNHEY and CDR2 SVGAGI. The CDR3 starts with the cysteine, ends with the phenylalanine, and has 15 residues. Only CDR3 DNA is held: 45 bases, read in frame from base 1. For this chain, trimming is 1 base at the V end and 6 bases at the J end, and the number of junction bases without a gene match is 6. The full study reports these points: The amount of clinical and demographic metadata varied by source and participant and was provided uncurated.

Turning to this clone: This clone's antigen is unknown. No much larger clone exists at a distance of one base, and base qualities are not known.

TCRbeta CDR3 regions were amplified from genomic DNA using the immunoSEQ Assay, a bias-controlled multiplex PCR. The paper's data handling went like this. Within the assay, amplification of reference gene primers was used to estimate how many nucleated cells each sample contained. To quantify the absolute abundance of each unique TCRbeta CDR3 rearrangement, sequence reads were collapsed and filtered. For each sample, productive Simpson clonality was calculated as the square root of Simpson's diversity index over productive rearrangements. Entries here come from immuneACCESS through TCRdb and include only in-frame sequences with V and J called. Some clones fail to appear in such tables; in the studies checked, an unresolved V gene covers under half of the shortfall, and the cause of the remainder is unknown. That table furnishes V, J and clone size, whereas the DNA furnished D and trimming. The sample table records roughly 220,000 clones; 70% to 85% of these occur just once. Around 16% of the sample comes from the top ten.

Participants in the prospective study were enrolled through a virtual design, were aged roughly 18 to 100 years, and lived in roughly 25 United States geographic areas. To assign participants to cohorts, the prospective study relied on clinical history that participants themselves reported in a screening survey and a study questionnaire. ImmuneRACE Cohort 3 recovered participants were defined by two consecutive negative NP/OP PCR tests, healthcare professional clearance, or symptom resolution. In the prospective study, whole blood, serum and a nasopharyngeal or oropharyngeal swab were collected from each participant by mobile phlebotomists. Participants in the prospective study had the option to provide additional blood draws and questionnaires over a roughly 2-month period. Before DNA extraction, prospective study blood samples were shipped either frozen or at room temperature.

In this chain, TRBV6-5 is recombined with TRBJ2-7, with TRBD2 matching 10 junction bases. The TCR comes from a man aged 35 to 55 who had recovered from COVID-19. Sequencing was performed on PBMCs or T cells enriched from blood (not recorded which). The nucleotide sequence reads TGTGCCAGCAGTTACTGGGCTAGCGGGAGCGGCGAGCAGTACTTC. Translated, it gives CASSYWASGSGEQYF.